The 30 T cell receptor beta chains given below trace back to one sample, sequenced in a study of OX40 agonist ivuxolimab in advanced cancers. Library preparation employed the immunoSEQ multiplex PCR assay. In its TCRdb copy, this immuneACCESS table keeps in-frame sequences only and misses some clones. Where compared with another copy, unresolved V genes explain less than half of these, and the others have no known cause. The sample profile shows 60,000 to 75,000 clones; around 81% of them were found once. The ten largest make up 1% of the sample. Sequencing was performed on CD4+ or CD8+ T cells sorted from blood, taken in a trial of the OX40 agonist ivuxolimab. The source of these receptors is an adult with an advanced solid tumor such as melanoma, head and neck, liver or kidney cancer.

The CDR3 loop reads CAISESSLVQETQYF. The DNA for the CDR3 is TGTGCCATCAGTGAGTCCAGTCTAGTCCAAGAGACCCAGTACTTC. This rearrangement joins TRBV10-3 to TRBJ2-5; D ambiguous. From germline, CDR1 is ENHRY and CDR2 SYGVKD. The CDR3 is made up of 15 amino acids. V was trimmed by 0 bases and J by 1 base, leaving 9 bases between them.

The rearrangement joins TRBV15 to TRBJ1-2; D gene ambiguous. Trimming took off 3 bases at V and 0 bases at J, with 14 bases between the two ends. The CDR3 is 16 residues long. Germline V gives CDR1 LNHNV, CDR2 YYDKDF (reference sequence). The CDR3 protein is CATSRPRDSTNYGYTF. The DNA for the CDR3 is TGTGCCACCAGCAGGCCCAGAGATAGCACTAACTATGGCTACACCTTC.

This sequence joins TRBV5-1 and TRBJ2-2; 12 bases agree with TRBD2. The CDR3 contains 17 residues. The germline gives CDR1 SGHRS, CDR2 YFSETQ. The V segment lost 4 bases and the J segment 4 bases; nucleotides outside the gene matches: 8. CDR3 amino acids: CASSRNLAGGPTGELFF. In DNA form, the CDR3 reads TGCGCCAGCAGCCGGAATCTAGCGGGGGGGCCCACCGGGGAGCTGTTTTTT.

This sequence joins TRBV28 and TRBJ2-5; no clear D gene. Trimming shortened V by 6 bases and J by 0 bases, and 5 bases separated the two germline ends. CDR1 is MDHEN and CDR2 is SYDVKM in the germline V gene. The CDR3 consists of 12 residues. The CDR3 spells CASSQYQETQYF. CDR3 DNA sequence: TGTGCCAGCAGCCAGTACCAAGAGACCCAGTACTTC.

The V call is TRBV9, the J call TRBJ1-6, with 8 bases that match TRBD1. Germline V gene data show CDR1 as SGDLS and CDR2 as YYNGEE. The J segment lost 10 bases and the V segment lost 4 bases, leaving 7 bases of the junction unmatched. This CDR3 has 14 residues. The chain's CDR3 is CASSLDRGYSPLHF. As DNA, the CDR3 is TGTGCCAGCAGCCTCGACAGGGGCTACTCACCCCTCCACTTT.

The J gene is TRBJ1-3, the V gene TRBV2; D not certain. Germline V gene sequence: CDR1 SNHLY, CDR2 FYNNEI. CDR3 size: 15 residues. V lost 6 bases and J lost 0, with 12 bases in between. CDR3 in amino acids: CASSTDTRSGNTIYF. The CDR3 DNA reads TGTGCCAGCAGCACGGATACTCGCTCTGGAAACACCATATATTTT.

The chain joins TRBV11-2 to TRBJ2-5; tentatively, D is TRBD2 (6 bases). Germline CDR1 SGHAT, CDR2 FQNNGV. The CDR3 has 14 amino acids. V lost 7 bases to trimming and J lost 7 bases, with 19 bases between them. CDR3 bases: TGTGCCAGCATGGGCAGGGACTTACGGGGGACCCAGTACTTC. Its protein product is CASMGRDLRGTQYF.

This clone was observed a few times. This sequence joins TRBV6-1 and TRBJ1-2; D gene unclear. The CDR3 is 15 residues long. V lost 0 bases and J lost 8, with 16 bases in between. The germline gives CDR1 MNHNS, CDR2 SASEGT. CDR3 amino acids: CASSEARTSRRGYTF. CDR3 sequence (DNA): TGTGCCAGCAGTGAAGCAAGGACTTCTCGGAGGGGCTACACCTTC.

Only one count was recorded for this clone. Germline is not matched at one junction end, which may reflect a read error. The chain joins TRBV6-5 to TRBJ1-2, with TRBD1 matching over 7 bases. CDR3 length: 13 amino acids. CDR1 MNHEY and CDR2 SVGAGI come from the germline V gene. In DNA, the CDR3 is TGTGCCAGCAGCACAGGACAGGTTCCAGATGTGGATTTC. Translation gives CASSTGQVPDVDF.

The chain employs TRBV10-3 and TRBJ2-1; 10 bases are a match to TRBD1. Trimming removed 6 bases from V and 5 bases from J; junction bases left unmatched: 13. The CDR3 is 17 amino acids. The germline CDR1 and CDR2 sequences are ENHRY and SYGVKD. For the CDR3, the DNA is TGTGCCATCAGCGTATATGGACAGGGGGTCACCAACAATGAGCAGTTCTTC. This gives the protein CAISVYGQGVTNNEQFF.

In this sample, this clone turned up a few times. This chain connects TRBV18 to TRBJ2-5; D gene unclear. CDR3 length: 14 residues. V was cut by 2 bases and J by 2 bases, with 9 bases left in between. Germline CDR1 and CDR2: KGHSH and LQKENI. As DNA, the CDR3 is TGTGCCAGCTCACCAGCGCCAGGACAAGAGACCCAGTACTTC. Protein sequence: CASSPAPGQETQYF.

The chain has TRBV7-9 and TRBJ2-7, with D perhaps matching TRBD2 (6 bases). Germline loops: CDR1 SEHNR, CDR2 FQNEAQ (reference sequence). The CDR3 length is 15 residues. Trimming stripped 0 bases from V and 1 base from J, with 10 bases between. In nucleotides, the CDR3 is TGTGCCAGCAGCTTAGCGGGGGAGGAATCCTACGAGCAGTACTTC. Protein product: CASSLAGEESYEQYF.

This rearrangement joins TRBV6-5 to TRBJ1-1; 7 bases line up with TRBD1. This CDR3 has 15 amino acids. Losses at the gene ends were 7 bases for V and 2 bases for J; bases not matched to a gene: 10. Germline CDR1 is MNHEY and CDR2 is SVGAGI. The CDR3 sequence is CASNRPGQVNTEAFF. CDR3 nucleotides: TGTGCCAGCAATCGCCCCGGACAGGTAAACACTGAAGCTTTCTTT.

This rearrangement joins TRBV7-8 to TRBJ2-2; 10 bases fit TRBD2. CDR3 length equals 19 residues. J was trimmed by 5 bases and V by 0 bases; bases with no gene match: 12. The germline V gene encodes CDR1 SGHVS and CDR2 FQNEAQ. The CDR3 loop reads CASSLALPPAGGLTGELFF. For the CDR3, the DNA is TGTGCCAGCAGCTTAGCGCTTCCCCCAGCGGGGGGGCTGACCGGGGAGCTGTTTTTT.

CDR3 residues: CASSYSRQGQPQHF. The CDR3 region has the DNA TGTGCCAGCAGTTACTCCCGGCAGGGTCAGCCCCAGCATTTT. This sequence joins TRBV6-6 and TRBJ1-5, with a possible D match to TRBD1 (5 bases). Germline CDR1 is MNHNY and CDR2 is SVGAGI (reference sequence). Trimming took off 0 bases at V and 6 bases at J, with 9 bases between the two ends. The CDR3 sequence is 14 residues long.

CDR3 DNA: TGTGCCAGCAGTCAACTAGCGGGGTACAATGAGCAGTTCTTC. Encoded protein: CASSQLAGYNEQFF. The chain has TRBV6-5 and TRBJ2-1, with 10 bases aligning to TRBD2. The ends lost 5 bases at V and 4 bases at J; junction bases unmatched: 2. The length of the CDR3 is 14 residues. Germline V CDR1 and CDR2: MNHEY, SVGAGI.

This clone was seen only once. V gene TRBV19 combines with J gene TRBJ2-6; no clear D gene. Germline V lookup: CDR1 LNHDA, CDR2 SQIVND (reference sequence). The ends were cut back, 3 bases at V and 2 bases at J, with 8 bases in the middle. CDR3 length: 15 residues. The CDR3 is CASSIHPPGANVLTF. In nucleotides, the CDR3 is TGTGCCAGTAGTATCCACCCCCCTGGGGCCAACGTCCTGACTTTC.

Written as DNA, the CDR3 is TGTGCCAGTAGTTCCGGGACGGTGAACACCGGGGAGCTGTTTTTT. The encoded protein is CASSSGTVNTGELFF. The genes are TRBV19 and TRBJ2-2; D may match TRBD1 or TRBD2 (5 bases each). This CDR3 has 15 amino acids. Looked up from germline, CDR1 is LNHDA and CDR2 is SQIVND (reference sequence). V was pared by 5 bases and J by 1 base, with 11 bases between.

This chain joins TRBV5-5 and TRBJ1-1, with 8 positions matching TRBD1. This CDR3 is 13 amino acids long. V lost 4 bases and J lost 5; bases outside the gene matches: 4. Germline CDR1 SGHKS, CDR2 YYEKEE (reference sequence). CDR3: CASSPGQGTEAFF. In DNA form, the CDR3 reads TGTGCCAGCAGCCCTGGACAGGGTACTGAAGCTTTCTTT.

This chain uses TRBV7-9 with TRBJ1-2; 10 bases fit TRBD1. CDR3 size: 14 residues. Germline lookup yields CDR1 SEHNR and CDR2 FQNEAQ (reference sequence). V lost 5 bases and J lost 2; bases outside the gene matches: 2. The CDR3: CASSVGQGNYGYTF. DNA for the CDR3: TGTGCCAGCAGCGTGGGACAGGGGAACTATGGCTACACCTTC.

The chain has TRBV2 and TRBJ1-2; D uncertain. The CDR3 consists of 15 residues. The germline V and J ends were trimmed by 5 bases and 1 base, with 14 bases remaining between them. Germline values: CDR1 SNHLY, CDR2 FYNNEI. The CDR3 region is CASSRDRTVNYGYTF. The CDR3 nucleotides are TGTGCCAGCAGTCGCGATAGGACGGTTAACTATGGCTACACCTTC.

J is TRBJ2-5 and V is TRBV19; 9 nucleotides agree with TRBD1. The CDR3 sequence is 14 residues long. From germline, CDR1 is LNHDA and CDR2 SQIVND (reference sequence). V lost 4 bases, J lost 5 bases, and 5 bases stayed unmatched. The CDR3 DNA reads as TGTGCCAGTAGTAGGACAGGGGACGAGGAGACCCAGTACTTC. As protein: CASSRTGDEETQYF. Variable domain in full (rest from reference TRBV19 and TRBJ2-5): DGGITQSPKYLFRKEGQNVTLSCEQNLNHDAMYWYRQDPGQGLRLIYYSQIVNDFQKGDIAEGYSVSREKKESFPLTVTSAQKNPTAFYLCASSRTGDEETQYFGPGTRLLVL.

This chain links TRBV28 with TRBJ2-1; a weak D match, TRBD1 (5 bases). In germline, CDR1 is MDHEN, CDR2 SYDVKM. The CDR3 runs to 20 residues. V lost 5 bases, J lost 0 bases, and 26 bases lay in between. The CDR3 loop is CASSTWAWASGHSSYNEQFF. CDR3 DNA: TGTGCCAGCAGTACATGGGCATGGGCCTCAGGGCATAGCTCCTACAATGAGCAGTTCTTC.

The CDR3 sequence: CASSSYTGGRSPLHF. For the CDR3, the DNA is TGCGCCAGCAGCTCCTACACAGGGGGCCGTTCACCCCTCCACTTT. The V call is TRBV5-1, the J call TRBJ1-6, with 9 bases identical to TRBD1. Trimming removed 3 bases from V and 9 bases from J; junction bases left unmatched: 7. This CDR3 contains 15 residues. Germline V CDR1 and CDR2: SGHRS, YFSETQ.

This clone has ten or more counts. V is TRBV7-9 and J is TRBJ2-3; 9 bases are a match to TRBD2. Trimming removed 1 base from V and 4 bases from J; junction bases left unmatched: 3. Germline V gives CDR1 SEHNR, CDR2 FQNEAQ (reference sequence). This CDR3 region has 15 residues. CDR3 sequence: CASSLDLAGPDTQYF. The CDR3 DNA follows: TGTGCCAGCAGCTTAGATCTAGCGGGGCCAGATACGCAGTATTTT.

The CDR3 coding sequence is TGTGCCAGCAGCAAAAATGAAGGGACAAATACTTTTAATTCACCCCTCCACTTT. This sequence encodes CASSKNEGTNTFNSPLHF. The chain joins TRBV21-1 to TRBJ1-6; TRBD1 is the table's D call, not checked against the DNA. TRBV21-1 is noted as a pseudogene. There are 18 residues in the CDR3.

The chain couples TRBV7-9 to TRBJ2-5; D remains ambiguous. The V gene's germline CDR1 is SEHNR and CDR2 FQNEAQ (reference sequence). The V gene lost 5 bases and the J gene lost 4 bases, with 11 bases spanning the gap. The length of the CDR3 is 13 residues. For the CDR3, the DNA is TGTGCCAGCAGCCACAGCCTAGGAGAGACCCAGTACTTC. Translation gives CASSHSLGETQYF.

V usage is TRBV2 and J usage is TRBJ1-1, with 8 bases aligning to TRBD1. The CDR3 spans 14 residues. V dropped 6 bases and J dropped 2; count of bases not matched to a gene: 5. In germline, CDR1 is SNHLY, CDR2 FYNNEI. CDR3 loop: CASRGDRSNTEAFF. For the CDR3, the DNA is TGTGCCAGCAGGGGGGACAGGTCTAACACTGAAGCTTTCTTT.

CDR3 coding DNA: TGTGCCAGCAGCTTAACGGGGACAGCCTCCTACGAGCAGTACTTC. Translating gives CASSLTGTASYEQYF. V gene TRBV7-2 combines with J gene TRBJ2-7, with 7 bases matching TRBD1. V lost 2 bases and J lost 0; bases outside the gene matches: 4. CDR3 length equals 15 residues. Germline loops: CDR1 SGHTA, CDR2 FQGNSA.

This chain joins TRBV4-1 and TRBJ2-7; D is perhaps TRBD2 (5 bases). The CDR3 spans 15 residues. V was cut by 4 bases and J by 2 bases, with 15 bases left in between. Germline lookup yields CDR1 MGHRA and CDR2 YSYEKL. CDR3 residues: CASSPGSGRPYEQYF. For the CDR3, the DNA is TGCGCCAGCAGCCCCGGGTCGGGGAGACCCTACGAGCAGTACTTC.